This T cell receptor (beta chain) was captured by sequencing in a study of blood T cell repertoires in COVID-19. The germline gives CDR1 LNHNV, CDR2 YYDKDF (reference sequence). This CDR3 is 17 amino acids long. J gave up 3 bases and V 0 bases, and 4 bases lay outside the gene matches. The assay was immunoSEQ multiplex PCR, and TCRdb's table has in-frame clones only and misses some. The sample has roughly 80,000 clones; more than 85% are singletons. Sequenced input: peripheral blood. This sequence was found in a man in his fifties with COVID-19, enrolled during active disease. The chain joins TRBV15 to TRBJ2-2; 10 bases align to TRBD1. This chain's CDR3 is CATSRDEGTGDTGELFF. In nucleotides, the CDR3 is TGTGCCACCAGCAGAGATGAGGGGACAGGGGACACCGGGGAGCTGTTTTTT.